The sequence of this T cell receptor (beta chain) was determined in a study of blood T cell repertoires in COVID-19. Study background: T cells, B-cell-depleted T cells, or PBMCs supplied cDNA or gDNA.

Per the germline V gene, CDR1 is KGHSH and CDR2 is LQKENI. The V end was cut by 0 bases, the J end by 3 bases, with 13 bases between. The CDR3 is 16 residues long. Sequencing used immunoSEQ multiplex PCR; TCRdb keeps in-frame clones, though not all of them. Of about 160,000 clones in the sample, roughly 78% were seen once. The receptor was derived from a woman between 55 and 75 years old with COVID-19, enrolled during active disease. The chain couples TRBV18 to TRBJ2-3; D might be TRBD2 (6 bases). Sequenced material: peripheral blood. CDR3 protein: CASSPPEGQRTDTQYF. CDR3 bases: TGTGCCAGCTCACCACCGGAGGGCCAGAGGACAGATACGCAGTATTTT. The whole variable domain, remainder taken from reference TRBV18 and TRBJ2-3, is NAGVMQNPRHLVRRRGQEARLRCSPMKGHSHVYWYRQLPEEGLKFMVYLQKENIIDESGMPKERFSAEFPKEGPSILRIQQVVRGDSAAYFCASSPPEGQRTDTQYFGPGTRLTVL.